This T cell receptor beta chain emerged from a study of CD8+CD57+ T cells in acquired aplastic anemia. Study-wide results and caveats: The number of CD8+ CDR3 sequences shared by patients and controls was around 30.

A remark on this clonotype: Its antigen is unidentified.

For sequencing, patients were chosen who had shown expansion of CD8+CD57+ cells by flow cytometry. Genomic DNA served as template for TCR beta VDJ and CDR3 profiling. TCRdb reprocessed the reads via MiXCR and lists one record per CDR3 protein. This sample has about 180,000 distinct CDR3 sequences, with under 55% found just once. This CDR3 contains 13 residues. V shed 0 bases and J shed 2 bases, with 5 bases lying between them. CDR1 MRHNA and CDR2 SNTAGT come from the germline V gene. Sequencing input: sorted CD4+, CD8+, or CD8+CD57+ T cells (not recorded which) from PBMCs. This clonotype originated in a human donor with aplastic anemia. This rearrangement joins TRBV6-4 to TRBJ2-7; no definite D call. The CDR3 region is CASSDSGAYEQYF. CDR3 DNA: TGTGCCAGCAGTGACTCGGGTGCCTACGAGCAGTACTTC.